What follows are 6 T cell receptor beta chains derived from one specimen sequenced in a study of OX40 agonist ivuxolimab in advanced cancers. Libraries came from the immunoSEQ multiplex PCR assay. TCRdb re-hosts the immuneACCESS table, in-frame sequences only. Its copies lack some clones; in the studies checked, an unresolved V gene accounts for under half of them, and the cause for the rest is not known. The sample table contains tens of thousands of clones; only one count was recorded for roughly 86% of them. Approximately 5.4% of the sample is held by the ten biggest clonotypes. The sequencing here drew on CD4+ or CD8+ T cells sorted from blood, taken in a trial of the OX40 agonist ivuxolimab. The receptor set was obtained from an adult with an advanced solid tumor such as melanoma, head and neck, liver or kidney cancer.

This rearrangement joins TRBV9 to TRBJ1-1; TRBD1 agrees at 8 bases. The CDR3 extends over 16 amino acids. Germline V gene lookup returns CDR1 SGDLS and CDR2 YYNGEE. The V and J ends lost 4 bases and 4 bases, in that order; junction bases with no gene match: 12. The CDR3 loop reads CASSTRTGKMVTEAFF. The CDR3 nucleotides are TGTGCCAGCAGCACCCGGACAGGGAAGATGGTCACTGAAGCTTTCTTT.

This chain connects TRBV9 to TRBJ2-3; no firm D call. Trimming pared 0 bases from V and 6 bases from J, leaving 14 bases between. Germline CDR1 is SGDLS and CDR2 is YYNGEE. The CDR3 length is 15 residues. The CDR3 DNA is TGTGCCAGCAGCGTAGTCGGCGGTCTTGGGGATACGCAGTATTTT. Protein product: CASSVVGGLGDTQYF.

This sequence joins TRBV27 and TRBJ2-1; 7 bases align to TRBD1. The CDR3 extends over 16 amino acids. Germline CDR1 MNHEY, CDR2 SMNVEV (reference sequence). The trim removed 5 bases at V and 3 bases at J, leaving 10 bases unmatched. The chain's CDR3 is CASSPYQGVIYNEQFF. The CDR3 coding sequence is TGTGCCAGCAGTCCCTACCAGGGGGTGATCTACAATGAGCAGTTCTTC.

The chain uses TRBV18 and TRBJ1-2, with 7 bases matching TRBD1. The length of the CDR3 is 16 residues. Germline lookup yields CDR1 KGHSH and CDR2 LQKENI. The V and J ends lost 6 bases and 4 bases, in that order; junction bases with no gene match: 14. This CDR3 is CASSPLGGQASYGYTF. CDR3 in DNA: TGTGCCAGCTCCCCCCTAGGAGGACAGGCGAGCTATGGCTACACCTTC.

V is TRBV28 and J is TRBJ2-3, with TRBD2 matching over 10 bases. With 10 bases clipped from V and 6 bases from J, the junction kept 7 bases outside the gene matches. The CDR3 loop spans 13 amino acids. Germline-derived CDR1 and CDR2 are MDHEN and SYDVKM. CDR3 coding DNA: TGTGCCACCTTAGCGGGGGGCTTGGATACGCAGTATTTT. Its translation is CATLAGGLDTQYF.

V and J are TRBV7-9 and TRBJ2-1; D not certain. This CDR3 contains 15 residues. With 1 base removed from V and 8 bases from J, the gap between germline ends came to 15 bases. Germline V gives CDR1 SEHNR, CDR2 FQNEAQ (reference sequence). This CDR3 reads CASSLEGSEVDEQFF. CDR3 DNA sequence: TGTGCCAGCAGCTTAGAGGGAAGCGAGGTGGATGAGCAGTTCTTC.